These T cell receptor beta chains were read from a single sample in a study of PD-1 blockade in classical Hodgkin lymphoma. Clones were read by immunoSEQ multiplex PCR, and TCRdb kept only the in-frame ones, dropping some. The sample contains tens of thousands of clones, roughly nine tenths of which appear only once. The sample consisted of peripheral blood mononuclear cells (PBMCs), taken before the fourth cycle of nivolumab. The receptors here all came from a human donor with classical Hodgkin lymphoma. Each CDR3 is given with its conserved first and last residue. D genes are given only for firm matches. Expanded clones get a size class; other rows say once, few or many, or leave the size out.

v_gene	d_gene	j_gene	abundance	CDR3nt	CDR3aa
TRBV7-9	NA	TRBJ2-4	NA	TGTGCCAGCAGCTTGGGGGCCTTC	CASSLGAF
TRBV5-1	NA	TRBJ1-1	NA	TGCGCCAGCAGCTCCGCGAACACTGAAGCTTTCTTT	CASSSANTEAFF
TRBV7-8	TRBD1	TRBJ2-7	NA	TGTGCCAGCAGCTTACTCAGACAGGGAACCTACGAGCAGTACTTC	CASSLLRQGTYEQYF
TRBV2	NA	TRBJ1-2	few	TGTGCCAGCGTGGAGGACGGTGGTTATGGCTACACCTTC	CASVEDGGYGYTF
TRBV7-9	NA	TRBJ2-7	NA	TGTGCCAGCAGCCCCCGCGTCGGATCTGAGGCTAACGAGCAGTACTTC	CASSPRVGSEANEQYF
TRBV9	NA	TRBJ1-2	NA	TGTGCCAGCAGAGACTTCACTGGGACGGAACCCGGCTACACCTTC	CASRDFTGTEPGYTF
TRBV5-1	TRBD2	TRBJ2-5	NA	TGCGCCAGCAGCTCCCAGACTAGCGCGGAGACCCAGTACTTC	CASSSQTSAETQYF
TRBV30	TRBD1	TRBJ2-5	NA	TGTGCCTGGAGTGCCGGACAGGGTGGTTGGGAGACCCAGTACTTC	CAWSAGQGGWETQYF
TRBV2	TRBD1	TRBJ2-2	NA	TGTGCCAGCAACCTTCCAGGGGGCTCGGGCACCGGGGAGCTGTTTTTT	CASNLPGGSGTGELFF
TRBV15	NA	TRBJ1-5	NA	TGTGCCACCAGCCCCCCGGGGTACAGCAATCAGCCCCAGCATTTT	CATSPPGYSNQPQHF
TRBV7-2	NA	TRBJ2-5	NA	TGTGCCAGCAGCTCAGGGCACCAAGAGACCCAGTACTTC	CASSSGHQETQYF
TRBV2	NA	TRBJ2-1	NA	TGTGCCAGCAGCGGGATAGGACTTAACAATGAGCAGTTCTTC	CASSGIGLNNEQFF
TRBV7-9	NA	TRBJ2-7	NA	TGTGCCAGCAGACTAACAGGGAGCTCCTACGAGCAGTACTTC	CASRLTGSSYEQYF
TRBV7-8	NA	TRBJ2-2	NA	TGTGCCAGCAGCCAAAATAGCTTGGGTTTGACCCACACCGGGGAGCTGTTTTTT	CASSQNSLGLTHTGELFF
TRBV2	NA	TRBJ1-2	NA	TGTGCCAGCAGTCCCCGAGCAGGTACTGAAGAGTATGGCTACACCTTC	CASSPRAGTEEYGYTF
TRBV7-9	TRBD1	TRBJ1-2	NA	TGTGCCAGCACCGTTACCGGGACAGGGGATGGCTACACCTTC	CASTVTGTGDGYTF
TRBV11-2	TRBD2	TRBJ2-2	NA	TGTGCCAGCACCCGAGACGAGGCAGCGGGGGGAACCGGGGAGCTGTTTTTT	CASTRDEAAGGTGELFF
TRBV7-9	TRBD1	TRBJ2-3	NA	TGTGCCAGCAGCCCGGGACAGGGACGACCCCGAGATACGCAGTATTTT	CASSPGQGRPRDTQYF
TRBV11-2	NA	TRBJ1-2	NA	TGTGCCAGCAGCTTAGGGGGTGCCAGGGATGGCTACACCTTC	CASSLGGARDGYTF
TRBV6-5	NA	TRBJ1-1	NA	TGTGCCAGCAGTTACTCGACAATGAACACTGAAGCTTTCTTT	CASSYSTMNTEAFF
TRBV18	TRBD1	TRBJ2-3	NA	TGTGCCAGCTCACCCGGGGACAGGGGGCGAGGTACGCAGTATTTT	CASSPGDRGRGTQYF
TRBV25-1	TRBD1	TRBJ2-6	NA	TGTGCCAGCAGGGGGACAGAGCCACCTTCTGGGGCCAACGTCCTGACTTTC	CASRGTEPPSGANVLTF
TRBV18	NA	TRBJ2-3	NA	TGTGCCAGCTCACCCCCGACAGACACAGATACGCAGTATTTT	CASSPPTDTDTQYF
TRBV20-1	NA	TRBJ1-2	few	TGCAGTGGGGGTTACAACTATGGCTACACCTTC	CSGGYNYGYTF
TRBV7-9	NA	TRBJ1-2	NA	TGTGCCAGCAGCTATTCGACTGAATACTATGGCTACACCTTC	CASSYSTEYYGYTF
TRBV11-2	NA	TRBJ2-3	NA	TGTGCCAGCAGATCTAGTACAGGGCTTAGCACAGATACGCAGTATTTT	CASRSSTGLSTDTQYF
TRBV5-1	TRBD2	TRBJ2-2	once	TGCGCCAGCAGCTTGAGAAGCGGGGTATCCACCGGGGAGCTGTTTTTT	CASSLRSGVSTGELFF
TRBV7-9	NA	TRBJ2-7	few	TGTGCCAGCAGCAGCCCTGACAGCTACGAGCAGTACTTC	CASSSPDSYEQYF